The 23 T cell receptor beta chains given below trace back to one sample, sequenced in a study of type 1 regulatory T cells. A single record per CDR3 protein comes from TCRdb applying MiXCR to the reads. The sample lists tens of thousands of distinct CDR3 sequences; 55% to 65% were seen once. These TCRs' antigens remain unknown. The sequencing sample was made of cultured non-Tr1 T cells, either the whole culture or a sorted T cell fraction (not recorded which). All receptors derive from a human donor in good health.

This clonotype has ten or more counts. This chain uses TRBV27 with TRBJ2-5; 12 bases are shared with TRBD2. Unmatched junction bases numbered 1, after V lost 4 bases and J lost 4 bases. CDR3 length: 14 amino acids. Germline V gene lookup returns CDR1 MNHEY and CDR2 SMNVEV (reference sequence). CDR3 nucleotide sequence: TGTGCCAGCAGTTCGACTAGCGGGAGAGAGACCCAGTACTTC. Its protein product is CASSSTSGRETQYF.

With respect to this clonotype: At one boundary the junction diverges from the germline segment, which might be a read error. This chain uses TRBV7-2 with TRBJ1-2; TRBD1 aligns across 7 bases. Per the germline V gene, CDR1 is SGHTA and CDR2 is FQGNSA. This CDR3 contains 13 residues. CDR3 sequence reads: CASSPRARDSPSF. CDR3 DNA: TGTGCCAGCAGCCCCCGGGCGCGGGACAGTCCGTCCTTC. Filled out from reference TRBV7-2 and TRBJ1-2, the complete variable domain reads GAGVSQSPSNKVTEKGKDVELRCDPISGHTALYWYRQSLGQGLEFLIYFQGNSAPDKSGLPSDRFSAERTGGSVSTLTIQRTQQEDSAVYLCASSPRARDSPSFGSGTRLTVV.

The V and J genes are TRBV14 and TRBJ2-3, with D perhaps TRBD2 (6 bases). Germline CDR1 is SGHDN and CDR2 is FVKESK. The CDR3 is 13 residues long. Trimming took off 6 bases at V and 6 bases at J, with 13 bases between the two ends. CDR3 sequence reads: CASSPRLGDTQYF. DNA for the CDR3: TGTGCCAGCAGTCCAAGACTAGGCGATACGCAGTATTTT.

As DNA, the CDR3 is TGCGCCAGCAGCCAAGGCCTACAGGGGGTCGGCTCTGGGGCCAACGTCCTGACTTTC. Amino acid sequence: CASSQGLQGVGSGANVLTF. The chain couples TRBV4-3 to TRBJ2-6; 8 nucleotides match TRBD1. Trimming removed 1 base from V and 0 bases from J; junction bases left unmatched: 8. The V gene's germline CDR1 is LGHNA and CDR2 YSLEER. The CDR3 is 19 amino acids.

The chain couples TRBV20-1 to TRBJ1-1; D unresolved. Germline V gene lookup returns CDR1 DFQATT and CDR2 SNEGSKA (reference sequence). This CDR3 is built from 13 residues. Trimming took 0 bases from V and 4 from J, leaving 9 bases between them. The CDR3 loop reads CSARDTWGTEAFF. The CDR3 region has the DNA TGCAGTGCTAGAGATACTTGGGGCACTGAAGCTTTCTTT.

V and J are TRBV4-3 and TRBJ1-1; D call uncertain. V lost 0 bases to trimming and J lost 1 base, with 12 bases between them. Germline CDR1 reads LGHNA; CDR2 reads YSLEER. The CDR3 spans 16 residues. The CDR3 spells CASSQDLMAGNTEAFF. In nucleotides, the CDR3 is TGCGCCAGCAGCCAAGATCTTATGGCAGGGAACACTGAAGCTTTCTTT.

The chain links TRBV2 to TRBJ1-5; D might be TRBD1 (5 bases). This CDR3 is 13 amino acids long. Deletions cut 7 bases from V and 0 bases from J, with 7 bases between. Germline CDR1 SNHLY, CDR2 FYNNEI. The CDR3 region is CASTGNSNQPQHF. Written as DNA, the CDR3 is TGTGCCAGCACAGGGAATAGCAATCAGCCCCAGCATTTT.

The chain is built from TRBV3-1 and TRBJ1-3; no firm D call. Trimming shortened V by 1 base and J by 4 bases, and 5 bases separated the two germline ends. Germline CDR1 reads LGHDT; CDR2 reads YNNKEL (reference sequence). This CDR3 comprises 13 residues. The CDR3, as DNA: TGTGCCAGCAGCCAAGTCCCGGGAAACACCATATATTTT. Residues: CASSQVPGNTIYF.

This clonotype was observed once. This chain links TRBV29-1 with TRBJ2-5, with 7 bases aligning to TRBD2. CDR3 length: 14 residues. The germline V gene has CDR1 SQVTM and CDR2 ANQGSEA. Germline trimming cut 0 bases from V and 5 bases from J; bases unmatched to any gene: 6. The CDR3 DNA sequence: TGCAGCGTTGAAGAGGGGGGGAGGATCGAGACCCAGTACTTC. This codes for CSVEEGGRIETQYF.

Here the CDR3 reads CAWSVQLAGGDEQFF. CDR3 DNA: TGTGCCTGGAGTGTTCAGCTAGCGGGAGGCGATGAGCAGTTCTTC. The chain carries TRBV30 and TRBJ2-1, with 11 nucleotides matching TRBD2. V shed 0 bases, J shed 8 bases, and the junction held 6 bases outside the gene matches. The germline V gene has CDR1 GTSNPN and CDR2 SVGIG (reference sequence). CDR3 length: 15 residues.

The chain combines TRBV11-2 with TRBJ1-2; the D is unclear. CDR3 length: 13 residues. The germline V gene has CDR1 SGHAT and CDR2 FQNNGV. V lost 3 bases and J 1 base, leaving 6 bases between the germline ends. CDR3 DNA sequence: TGTGCCAGCAGCTTGGGATTTAACTATGGCTACACCTTC. As protein: CASSLGFNYGYTF.

This chain uses TRBV30 with TRBJ1-2; D gene ambiguous. CDR1 and CDR2 (germline): GTSNPN, SVGIG (reference sequence). The ends were cut back, 1 base at V and 5 bases at J, with 11 bases in the middle. This CDR3 has 13 amino acids. This CDR3 is CAWSAGSGYGYTF. As DNA, the CDR3 is TGTGCCTGGAGTGCTGGGTCTGGGTATGGCTACACCTTC.

This clonotype was detected a few times. J is TRBJ2-7 and V is TRBV3-1; 14 nucleotides agree with TRBD2. Germline CDR1 and CDR2: LGHDT and YNNKEL (reference sequence). The CDR3 sequence is 21 residues long. After removal of 0 bases from V and 3 bases from J, the junction contained 16 bases not matched to a gene. The CDR3 coding sequence is TGTGCCAGCAGCCAAGATCCGGTCTTCGGGACTAGCGGGAGTTGGCGCTACGAGCAGTACTTC. Protein product: CASSQDPVFGTSGSWRYEQYF.

The chain has TRBV28 and TRBJ2-3, with 7 positions matching TRBD2. Germline loops: CDR1 MDHEN, CDR2 SYDVKM. The junction had 3 bases not matched to a gene; V was cut back by 6 bases and J by 0 bases. The CDR3 sequence is 14 residues long. CDR3 sequence reads: CASRLGGSTDTQYF. CDR3 sequence (DNA): TGTGCCAGCAGACTCGGGGGGAGCACAGATACGCAGTATTTT.

The chain uses TRBV20-1 and TRBJ2-1; D not certain. V was cut by 7 bases and J by 3 bases, with 7 bases left in between. Per germline, CDR1 DFQATT and CDR2 SNEGSKA (reference sequence). CDR3 length equals 11 residues. The CDR3 bases are TGCAGTGTAGGCGGCTACAATGAGCAGTTCTTC. This codes for CSVGGYNEQFF.

V and J are TRBV5-1 and TRBJ2-5, with D possibly TRBD2 on 6 matching bases. CDR3 length equals 14 residues. The V end lost 0 bases, the J end lost 4 bases, and 10 bases lay between the germline ends. Germline CDR1 reads SGHRS; CDR2 reads YFSETQ. The CDR3 region has the DNA TGCGCCAGCAGCTTGGATCCGGGAGTAGAGACCCAGTACTTC. Translated: CASSLDPGVETQYF. Variable domain in full (rest from reference TRBV5-1 and TRBJ2-5): KAGVTQTPRYLIKTRGQQVTLSCSPISGHRSVSWYQQTPGQGLQFLFEYFSETQRNKGNFPGRFSGRQFSNSRSEMNVSTLELGDSALYLCASSLDPGVETQYFGPGTRLLVL.

The genes are TRBV6-2 or TRBV6-3 and TRBJ2-2; 12 nucleotides agree with TRBD2. The germline V gene encodes CDR1 MNHEY and CDR2 SVGEGT. The CDR3 runs 21 residues. With V trimmed by 0 bases and J by 1 base, 12 bases remained unmatched. The CDR3 DNA sequence: TGTGCCAGCAGTTACTCGGTTTTCCTAGCGGGAGGGCCGCGGAACACCGGGGAGCTGTTTTTT. Residues: CASSYSVFLAGGPRNTGELFF.

The count of this clonotype is one. The chain employs TRBV6-1 and TRBJ1-2, with 8 bases fitting TRBD1. V gave up 5 bases and J gave up 3 bases; unmatched junction bases: 8. Germline loops: CDR1 MNHNS, CDR2 SASEGT. This CDR3 has 15 residues. CDR3 protein: CASSPGGRTDYGYTF. The CDR3 DNA sequence: TGTGCCAGCAGTCCAGGGGGCCGAACTGACTATGGCTACACCTTC.

The chain carries TRBV3-1 and TRBJ2-1; 10 bases line up with TRBD2. Germline V gene data show CDR1 as LGHDT and CDR2 as YNNKEL (reference sequence). The CDR3 covers 16 residues. After removal of 1 base from V and 8 bases from J, the junction contained 8 bases not matched to a gene. CDR3: CASSQVRTSGSDEQFF. The CDR3 DNA sequence: TGTGCCAGCAGCCAAGTACGGACTAGCGGCTCGGATGAGCAGTTCTTC.

This clonotype was seen only a few times. The J gene is TRBJ2-7, the V gene TRBV6-2 or TRBV6-3, with TRBD2 matching 7 bases. CDR3 length: 14 amino acids. The junction had 5 bases not matched to a gene; V was cut back by 6 bases and J by 0 bases. The germline CDR1 and CDR2 sequences are MNHEY and SVGEGT. This chain's CDR3 is CASRTGTTSYEQYF. The CDR3 nucleotides are TGTGCCAGCAGGACCGGGACTACCTCCTACGAGCAGTACTTC.

The V and J genes are TRBV5-1 and TRBJ2-6; D unresolved. V lost 0 bases and J lost 4, with 8 bases in between. Germline V gene sequence: CDR1 SGHRS, CDR2 YFSETQ. This CDR3 comprises 15 residues. This CDR3 is CASSLGNAGANVLTF. CDR3 bases: TGCGCCAGCAGCTTGGGTAATGCCGGGGCCAACGTCCTGACTTTC. The entire variable domain, with the rest obtained from reference TRBV5-1 and TRBJ2-6, is as follows: KAGVTQTPRYLIKTRGQQVTLSCSPISGHRSVSWYQQTPGQGLQFLFEYFSETQRNKGNFPGRFSGRQFSNSRSEMNVSTLELGDSALYLCASSLGNAGANVLTFGAGSRLTVL.

The rearrangement uses TRBV7-2 and TRBJ2-5; 12 positions match TRBD1. Germline CDR1 SGHTA, CDR2 FQGNSA. Trimming took 5 bases from V and 4 from J; bases not matched to a gene: 8. The CDR3 has 16 amino acids. The CDR3, as DNA: TGTGCCAGCAGCCGACAGGGGACAGGGGGCCCAGAGACCCAGTACTTC. The encoded protein is CASSRQGTGGPETQYF.

The CDR3 protein is CARLDRGRDGYTF. CDR3 in DNA: TGTGCCCGCCTCGACAGGGGGCGAGATGGCTACACCTTC. The rearrangement uses TRBV30 and TRBJ1-2; TRBD1 aligns across 10 bases. V lost 8 bases, J lost 6 bases, and 9 bases stayed unmatched. The CDR3 spans 13 residues. Per germline, CDR1 GTSNPN and CDR2 SVGIG (reference sequence).